This entry lists 2 T cell receptor beta chains sequenced from one sample in a study of patients and donors after allogeneic stem cell transplantation. TCRdb passed the RT-PCR reads through MiXCR, listing each CDR3 protein once. The table has 150,000 to 250,000 distinct CDR3 sequences, roughly 40% seen once; the top ten hold about 30%. Sequencing input: blood, either unsorted or a sorted T cell fraction (not recorded which). The receptor set was obtained from a human donor who was either an allogeneic HSCT recipient or a stem cell or donor lymphocyte infusion donor (not recorded which). It is not recorded whose cells these are; they may come from a transplant donor.

The chain links TRBV7-2 to TRBJ2-1; 15 bases are shared with TRBD2. Per the germline V gene, CDR1 is SGHTA and CDR2 is FQGNSA. CDR3 length: 16 amino acids. Germline trimming cut 1 base from V and 6 bases from J; bases unmatched to any gene: 1. CDR3 in DNA: TGTGCCAGCAGCTTAGGGACTAGCGGGAGGGTCAATGAGCAGTTCTTC. Protein sequence: CASSLGTSGRVNEQFF.

The genes are TRBV5-1 and TRBJ2-5, with 8 bases lining up with TRBD2. CDR1 and CDR2 from the germline V gene are SGHRS and YFSETQ. The CDR3 has 15 residues. The trim removed 5 bases at V and 0 bases at J, leaving 6 bases unmatched. CDR3 bases: TGCGCCAGCAGGCCCGGGGGGGACTACCAAGAGACCCAGTACTTC. This sequence encodes CASRPGGDYQETQYF.